A selection of T cell receptor beta chains follows, all from one sample in a study of T cells in Graves' hyperthyroidism and ophthalmopathy. TCRdb redid the calling of the multiplex PCR reads with MiXCR, one entry per CDR3 protein. The data show nearly 600,000 distinct CDR3 sequences, 11% to 15% seen once. Sequencing used blood. The receptors were gathered from a woman between 18 and 29 years old with Graves' ophthalmopathy. Both conserved end residues are part of each CDR3.

J gene: TRBJ1-2
V gene: TRBV6-1
CDR3 protein: CASSEQQGVNYGYTF

J gene: TRBJ2-3
V gene: TRBV11-2
CDR3 protein: CASSRWGRDTDTQYF

J gene: TRBJ2-3
V gene: TRBV20-1
CDR3 protein: CSATRLAGADITDTQYF

J gene: TRBJ2-7
V gene: TRBV7-9
CDR3 protein: CASSLRTGPGSYEQYF

J gene: TRBJ1-2
V gene: TRBV7-9
CDR3 protein: CASRSPGQVGNYGYTF

J gene: TRBJ2-3
V gene: TRBV10-3
CDR3 protein: CAITQREVTDTQYF

J gene: TRBJ2-7
V gene: TRBV20-1
CDR3 protein: CSAPWEYEQYF

J gene: TRBJ2-3
V gene: TRBV25-1
CDR3 protein: CASSEGGSSDTQYF

J gene: TRBJ2-7
V gene: TRBV2
CDR3 protein: CASSDWSTGSYEQYF

J gene: TRBJ2-1
V gene: TRBV19
CDR3 protein: CASSPQGEGYNEQFF

J gene: TRBJ2-1
V gene: TRBV7-2
CDR3 protein: CAGRREGHNEQFF

J gene: TRBJ1-1
V gene: TRBV19
CDR3 protein: CASSGTGRPNTEAFF

J gene: TRBJ2-7
V gene: TRBV28
CDR3 protein: CASSLGTGVDYKQYF

J gene: TRBJ2-3
V gene: TRBV9
CDR3 protein: CASSGGGRPSTDTQYF

J gene: TRBJ2-5
V gene: TRBV11-3
CDR3 protein: CASSPRRLETQYF

J gene: TRBJ2-7
V gene: TRBV7-9
CDR3 protein: CASSDTGRIGTQYF

J gene: TRBJ2-5
V gene: TRBV11-2
CDR3 protein: CASSLSGRGETQYF

J gene: TRBJ2-2
V gene: TRBV19
CDR3 protein: CASSILRGLTGELFF

J gene: TRBJ2-3
V gene: TRBV20-1
CDR3 protein: CSARGTGTSGRADTQYF

J gene: TRBJ1-4
V gene: TRBV30
CDR3 protein: CAWSAGQGREKLFF

J gene: TRBJ2-1
V gene: TRBV29-1
CDR3 protein: CSVEGNRVGQFF

J gene: TRBJ2-1
V gene: TRBV6-1
CDR3 protein: CASRPDDSSYNEQFF

J gene: TRBJ2-3
V gene: TRBV19
CDR3 protein: CASSRWEEGTDTQYF

J gene: TRBJ2-4
V gene: TRBV6-1
CDR3 protein: CASQTPAKNIQYF

J gene: TRBJ1-3
V gene: TRBV12-3/TRBV12-4
CDR3 protein: CASSLVGYPGQGVDTIYF

J gene: TRBJ2-7
V gene: TRBV29-1
CDR3 protein: CSVENGGATYEQYF

J gene: TRBJ1-6
V gene: TRBV10-3
CDR3 protein: CAISGFDQGSPLHF

J gene: TRBJ2-7
V gene: TRBV7-2
CDR3 protein: CASSRSLRGPHAYEQYF

J gene: TRBJ1-5
V gene: TRBV2
CDR3 protein: CASTQVNGNQPQHF

J gene: TRBJ1-2
V gene: TRBV5-1
CDR3 protein: CASSLENRALSNYGYTF

J gene: TRBJ2-3
V gene: TRBV29-1
CDR3 protein: CSVEGWQPSTDTQYF

J gene: TRBJ1-1
V gene: TRBV19
CDR3 protein: CASSITAGLGNTEAFF

J gene: TRBJ1-2
V gene: TRBV7-2
CDR3 protein: CASSGIGQPNYGYTF

J gene: TRBJ2-5
V gene: TRBV7-6
CDR3 protein: CASSSDRQETQYF

J gene: TRBJ2-7
V gene: TRBV4-2
CDR3 protein: CASSQDHQTSGRDEQYF

J gene: TRBJ2-7
V gene: TRBV5-1
CDR3 protein: CASSLSGERAYEQYF

J gene: TRBJ2-5
V gene: TRBV2
CDR3 protein: CASRGTRLAGGWQETQYF

J gene: TRBJ2-5
V gene: TRBV20-1
CDR3 protein: CSARDKSQETLYF

J gene: TRBJ1-2
V gene: TRBV11-2
CDR3 protein: CASSPDRGINYGYTF

J gene: TRBJ2-7
V gene: TRBV3-1
CDR3 protein: CASSQLALAGSYEQYF

J gene: TRBJ1-6
V gene: TRBV14
CDR3 protein: CASSQGRGWGYSPLHF

J gene: TRBJ1-5
V gene: TRBV7-8
CDR3 protein: CASSLLRGIYQPQHF

J gene: TRBJ1-5
V gene: TRBV30
CDR3 protein: CAWSVSRGNQPQHF

J gene: TRBJ2-1
V gene: TRBV4-3
CDR3 protein: CASSQEVDFAMEQFF

J gene: TRBJ1-5
V gene: TRBV12-3/TRBV12-4
CDR3 protein: CASSPQLDSNQPQHF

J gene: TRBJ2-1
V gene: TRBV7-9
CDR3 protein: CASSFSGSYDEQFF

J gene: TRBJ2-1
V gene: TRBV28
CDR3 protein: CASSLLTSAYNEQFF

J gene: TRBJ2-7
V gene: TRBV30
CDR3 protein: CAWRRLAGGLEQYF

J gene: TRBJ2-3
V gene: TRBV7-2
CDR3 protein: CASSDLDYQGDTQYF

J gene: TRBJ2-1
V gene: TRBV7-2
CDR3 protein: CASSESGLAGLGSYNEQFF

J gene: TRBJ1-2
V gene: TRBV12-3/TRBV12-4
CDR3 protein: CASSLPPDGYTF

J gene: TRBJ2-2
V gene: TRBV7-2
CDR3 protein: CASTTRATGELFF

J gene: TRBJ2-3
V gene: TRBV10-3
CDR3 protein: CAISESRGRHLDTQYF

J gene: TRBJ2-3
V gene: TRBV20-1
CDR3 protein: CSAPLAGVIDTQYF

J gene: TRBJ1-3
V gene: TRBV28
CDR3 protein: CASRGGGEAGNTIYF

J gene: TRBJ2-5
V gene: TRBV6-5
CDR3 protein: CASSYGPEITQYF

J gene: TRBJ2-7
V gene: TRBV12-3/TRBV12-4
CDR3 protein: CASSLADRGYEQYF

J gene: TRBJ2-1
V gene: TRBV2
CDR3 protein: CASSENGRVSSYNEQFF

J gene: TRBJ2-3
V gene: TRBV7-2
CDR3 protein: CASTTSGDTDTQYF